This T cell receptor (beta chain) was retrieved from a study of T cell changes during pregnancy in multiple sclerosis. TCRdb's table, derived via immunoSEQ multiplex PCR, lists solely in-frame clones and lacks some. This sample has roughly 110,000 clones, with about 90% found just once. The CDR3 contains 14 residues. Germline V CDR1 and CDR2: MGHRA, YSYEKL. V lost 1 base to trimming and J lost 3 bases; unmatched junction nucleotides: 2. This TCR came from a female donor with multiple sclerosis, enrolled in a pregnancy study. J is TRBJ2-7 and V is TRBV4-1, with 8 bases that match TRBD2. Sequences were derived from peripheral blood, sampled before pregnancy. The CDR3 spells CASSQAGGIYEQYF. CDR3 sequence (DNA): TGCGCCAGCAGCCAAGCGGGAGGGATCTACGAGCAGTACTTC.